This TCR beta chain was observed in a study of cytomegalovirus exposure and HLA in healthy donors. PCR amplification relied on 60 Vbeta primers (plus 13 Jbeta primers). TCRdb's copy holds only in-frame clones and misses some; the assay was immunoSEQ multiplex PCR. The data show around 96,000 clones, with around 64% seen just once and approximately 3% held by the top ten. In germline, CDR1 is SGHKS, CDR2 YYEKEE (reference sequence). The V segment lost 1 base and the J segment 4 bases; nucleotides outside the gene matches: 4. The CDR3 spans 15 residues. The chain has TRBV5-5 and TRBJ2-3; 9 bases match TRBD2. This receptor was obtained from a man aged 55 to 70 in good health and CMV-seronegative. Specimen: PBMCs. CDR3 amino acids: CASSLISGSSDTQYF. DNA for the CDR3: TGTGCCAGCAGCTTGATTAGCGGGAGCTCAGATACGCAGTATTTT.